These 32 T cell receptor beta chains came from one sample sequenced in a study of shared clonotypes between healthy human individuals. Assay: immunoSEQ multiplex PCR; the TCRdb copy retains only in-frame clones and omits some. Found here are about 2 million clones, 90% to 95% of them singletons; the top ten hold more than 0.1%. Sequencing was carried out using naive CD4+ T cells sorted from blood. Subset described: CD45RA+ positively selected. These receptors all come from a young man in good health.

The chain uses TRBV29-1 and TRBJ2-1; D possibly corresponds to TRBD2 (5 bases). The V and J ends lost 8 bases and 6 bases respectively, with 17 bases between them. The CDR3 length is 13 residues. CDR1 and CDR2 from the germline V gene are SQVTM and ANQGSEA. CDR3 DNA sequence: TGCAGCCCAACCTTGTGGGAGCTCAATGAGCAGTTCTTC. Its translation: CSPTLWELNEQFF.

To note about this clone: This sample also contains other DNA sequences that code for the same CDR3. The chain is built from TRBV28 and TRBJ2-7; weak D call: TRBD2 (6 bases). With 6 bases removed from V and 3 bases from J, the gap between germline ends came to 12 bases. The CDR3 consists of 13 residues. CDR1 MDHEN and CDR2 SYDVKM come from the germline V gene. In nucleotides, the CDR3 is TGTGCCAGCAGCCTGGGCGGGAACTACGAGCAGTACTTC. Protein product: CASSLGGNYEQYF.

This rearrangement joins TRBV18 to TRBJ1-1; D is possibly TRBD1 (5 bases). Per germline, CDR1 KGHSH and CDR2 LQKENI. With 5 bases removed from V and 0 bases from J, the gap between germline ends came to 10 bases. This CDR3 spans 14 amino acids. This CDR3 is CASSSQGLNTEAFF. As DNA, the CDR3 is TGTGCCAGCTCATCGCAGGGTCTGAACACTGAAGCTTTCTTT.

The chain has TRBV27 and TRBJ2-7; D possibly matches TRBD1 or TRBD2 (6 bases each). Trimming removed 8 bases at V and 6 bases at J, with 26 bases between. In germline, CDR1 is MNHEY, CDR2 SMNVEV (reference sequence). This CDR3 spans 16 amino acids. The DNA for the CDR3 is TGTGCCAGCGGAAACTCCGGGACACTCTACGGGGGCGAGCAGTACTTC. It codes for CASGNSGTLYGGEQYF.

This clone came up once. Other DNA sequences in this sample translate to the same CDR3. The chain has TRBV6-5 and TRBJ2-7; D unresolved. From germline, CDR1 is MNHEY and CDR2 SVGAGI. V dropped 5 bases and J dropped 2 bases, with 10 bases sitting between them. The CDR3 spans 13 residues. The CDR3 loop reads CASSPPGAYEQYF. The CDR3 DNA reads TGTGCCAGCAGTCCTCCAGGAGCCTACGAGCAGTACTTC.

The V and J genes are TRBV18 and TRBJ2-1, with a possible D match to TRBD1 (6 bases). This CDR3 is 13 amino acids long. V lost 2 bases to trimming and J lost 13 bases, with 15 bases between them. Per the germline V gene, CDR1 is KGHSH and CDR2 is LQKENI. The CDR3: CASSPSRTVEQFF. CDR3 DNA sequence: TGTGCCAGCTCACCATCTCGGACAGTCGAACAGTTCTTC.

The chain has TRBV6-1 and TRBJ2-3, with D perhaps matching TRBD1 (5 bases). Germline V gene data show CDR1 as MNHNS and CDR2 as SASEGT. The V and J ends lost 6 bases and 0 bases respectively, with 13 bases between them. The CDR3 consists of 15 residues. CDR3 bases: TGTGCCAGCAGGGAAAGGACACCTAGCACAGATACGCAGTATTTT. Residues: CASRERTPSTDTQYF.

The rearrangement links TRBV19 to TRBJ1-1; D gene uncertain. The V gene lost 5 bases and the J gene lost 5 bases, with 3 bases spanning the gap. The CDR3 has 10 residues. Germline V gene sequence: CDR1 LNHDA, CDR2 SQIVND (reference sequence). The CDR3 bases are TGTGCCAGTAGTGTGACTGAAGCTTTCTTT. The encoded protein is CASSVTEAFF.

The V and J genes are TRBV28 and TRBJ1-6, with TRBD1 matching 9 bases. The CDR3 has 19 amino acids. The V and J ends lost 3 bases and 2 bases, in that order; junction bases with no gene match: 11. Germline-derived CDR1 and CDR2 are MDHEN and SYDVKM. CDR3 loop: CASSFNPATGGTYNSPLHF. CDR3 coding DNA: TGTGCCAGCAGTTTCAACCCCGCGACAGGGGGGACCTATAATTCACCCCTCCACTTT.

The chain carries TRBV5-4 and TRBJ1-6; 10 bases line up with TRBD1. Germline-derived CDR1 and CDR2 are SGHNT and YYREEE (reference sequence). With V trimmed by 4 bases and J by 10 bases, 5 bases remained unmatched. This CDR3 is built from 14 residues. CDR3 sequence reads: CASSMDRGGSPLHF. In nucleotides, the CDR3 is TGTGCCAGCAGCATGGACAGGGGGGGGTCACCCCTCCACTTT.

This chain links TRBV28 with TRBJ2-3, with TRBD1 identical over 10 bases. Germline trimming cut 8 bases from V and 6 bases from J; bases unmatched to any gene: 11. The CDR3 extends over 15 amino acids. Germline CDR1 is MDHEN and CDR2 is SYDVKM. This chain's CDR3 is CASFNPGQGIDTQYF. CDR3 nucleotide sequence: TGTGCCAGCTTTAACCCGGGACAGGGGATCGATACGCAGTATTTT.

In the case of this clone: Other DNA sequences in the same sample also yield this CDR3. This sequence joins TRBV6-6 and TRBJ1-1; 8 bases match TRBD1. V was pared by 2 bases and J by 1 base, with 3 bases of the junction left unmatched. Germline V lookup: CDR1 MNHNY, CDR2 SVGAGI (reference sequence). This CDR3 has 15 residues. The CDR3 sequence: CASSYLGQGNTEAFF. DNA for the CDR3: TGTGCCAGCAGTTACCTAGGACAGGGGAACACTGAAGCTTTCTTT.

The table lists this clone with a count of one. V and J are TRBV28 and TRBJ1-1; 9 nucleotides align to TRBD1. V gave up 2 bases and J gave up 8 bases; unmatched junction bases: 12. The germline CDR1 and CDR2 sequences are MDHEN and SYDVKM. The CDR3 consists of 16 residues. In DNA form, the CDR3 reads TGTGCCAGCAGTTTACCCCATGGACAGGGGCGACGGGAAGCTTTCTTT. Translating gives CASSLPHGQGRREAFF.

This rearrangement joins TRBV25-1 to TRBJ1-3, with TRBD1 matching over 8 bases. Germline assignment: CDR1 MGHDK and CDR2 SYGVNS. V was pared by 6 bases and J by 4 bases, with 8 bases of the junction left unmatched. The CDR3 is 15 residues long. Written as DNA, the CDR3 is TGTGCCAGCAGCTCCCCGACAGGGGACGGAAACACCATATATTTT. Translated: CASSSPTGDGNTIYF.

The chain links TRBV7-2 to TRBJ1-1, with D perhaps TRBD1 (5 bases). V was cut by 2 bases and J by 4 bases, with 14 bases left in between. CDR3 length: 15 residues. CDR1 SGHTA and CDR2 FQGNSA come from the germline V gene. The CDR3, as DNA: TGTGCCAGCAGCTTATCCGGGGCCCCTGGCACTGAAGCTTTCTTT. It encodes CASSLSGAPGTEAFF.

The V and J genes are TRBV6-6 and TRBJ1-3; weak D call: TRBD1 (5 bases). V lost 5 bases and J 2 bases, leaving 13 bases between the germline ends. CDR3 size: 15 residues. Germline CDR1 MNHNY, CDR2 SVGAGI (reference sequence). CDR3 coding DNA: TGTGCCAGCAGTCCGGACACCGCCCCTGGAAACACCATATATTTT. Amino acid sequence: CASSPDTAPGNTIYF.

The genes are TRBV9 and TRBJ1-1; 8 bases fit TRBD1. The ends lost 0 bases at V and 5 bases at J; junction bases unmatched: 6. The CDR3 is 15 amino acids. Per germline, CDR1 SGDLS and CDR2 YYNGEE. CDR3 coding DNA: TGTGCCAGCAGCGTAGCTGGACAGGGAGGGACTGAAGCTTTCTTT. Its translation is CASSVAGQGGTEAFF.

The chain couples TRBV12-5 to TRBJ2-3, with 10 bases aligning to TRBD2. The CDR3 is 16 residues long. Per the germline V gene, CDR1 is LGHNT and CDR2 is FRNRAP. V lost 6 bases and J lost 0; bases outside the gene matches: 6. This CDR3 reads CASGTGTSASTDTQYF. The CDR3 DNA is TGTGCTAGTGGAACCGGGACTAGCGCCAGCACAGATACGCAGTATTTT.

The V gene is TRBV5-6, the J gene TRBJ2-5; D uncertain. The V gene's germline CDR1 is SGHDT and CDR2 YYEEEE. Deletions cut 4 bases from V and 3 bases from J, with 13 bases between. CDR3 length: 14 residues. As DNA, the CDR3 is TGTGCCAGCAGCCTGGGTGGGATTAAAGAGACCCAGTACTTC. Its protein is CASSLGGIKETQYF.

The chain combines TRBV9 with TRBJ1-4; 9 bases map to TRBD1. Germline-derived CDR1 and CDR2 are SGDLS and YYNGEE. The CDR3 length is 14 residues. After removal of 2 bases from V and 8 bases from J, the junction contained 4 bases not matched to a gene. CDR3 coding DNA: TGTGCCAGCAGCGTCCGGGACAGGGAGGAAAAACTGTTTTTT. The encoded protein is CASSVRDREEKLFF.

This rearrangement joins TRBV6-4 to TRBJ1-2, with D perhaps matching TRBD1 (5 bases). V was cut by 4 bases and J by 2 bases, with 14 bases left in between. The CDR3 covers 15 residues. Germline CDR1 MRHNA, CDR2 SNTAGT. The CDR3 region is CASSATGGPNYGYTF. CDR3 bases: TGTGCCAGCAGTGCCACAGGAGGGCCAAACTATGGCTACACCTTC.

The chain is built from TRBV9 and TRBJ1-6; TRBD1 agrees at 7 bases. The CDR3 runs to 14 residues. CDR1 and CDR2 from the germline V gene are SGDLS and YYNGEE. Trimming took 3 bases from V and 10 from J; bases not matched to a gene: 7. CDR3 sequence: CASSGQGFGSPLHF. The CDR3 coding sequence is TGTGCCAGCAGCGGACAGGGTTTCGGATCACCCCTCCACTTT.

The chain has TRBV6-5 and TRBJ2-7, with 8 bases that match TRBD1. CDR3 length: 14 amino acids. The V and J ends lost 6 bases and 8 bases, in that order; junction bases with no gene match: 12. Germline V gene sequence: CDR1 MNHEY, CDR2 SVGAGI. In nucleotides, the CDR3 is TGTGCCAGCAGCTCCGGGACAGGATACATACAGCAGTACTTC. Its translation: CASSSGTGYIQQYF.

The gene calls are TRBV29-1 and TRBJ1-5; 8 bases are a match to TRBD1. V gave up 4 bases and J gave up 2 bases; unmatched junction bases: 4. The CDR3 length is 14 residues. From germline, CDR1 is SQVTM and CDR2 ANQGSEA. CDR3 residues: CSVVGTGRNQPQHF. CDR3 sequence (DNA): TGCAGCGTTGTAGGGACAGGACGCAATCAGCCCCAGCATTTT.

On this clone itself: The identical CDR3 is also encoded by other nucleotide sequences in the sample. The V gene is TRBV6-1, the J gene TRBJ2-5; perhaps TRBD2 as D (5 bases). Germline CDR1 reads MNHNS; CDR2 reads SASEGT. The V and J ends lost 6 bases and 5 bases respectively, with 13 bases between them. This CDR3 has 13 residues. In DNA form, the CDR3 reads TGTGCCAGCAGAGGACTCCTCGGGGAGACCCAGTACTTC. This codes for CASRGLLGETQYF.

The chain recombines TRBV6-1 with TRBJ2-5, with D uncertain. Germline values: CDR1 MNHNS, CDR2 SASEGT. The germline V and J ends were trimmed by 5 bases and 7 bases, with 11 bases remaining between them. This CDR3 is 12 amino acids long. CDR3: CASSTILWTQYF. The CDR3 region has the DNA TGTGCCAGCAGTACCATCTTGTGGACCCAGTACTTC.

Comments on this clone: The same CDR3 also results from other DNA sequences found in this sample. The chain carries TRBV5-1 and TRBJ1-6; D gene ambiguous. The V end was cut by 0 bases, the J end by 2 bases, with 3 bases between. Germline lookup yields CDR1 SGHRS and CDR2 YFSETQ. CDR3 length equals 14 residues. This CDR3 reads CASSLDPYNSPLHF. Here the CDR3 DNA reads TGCGCCAGCAGCTTGGACCCCTATAATTCACCCCTCCACTTT.

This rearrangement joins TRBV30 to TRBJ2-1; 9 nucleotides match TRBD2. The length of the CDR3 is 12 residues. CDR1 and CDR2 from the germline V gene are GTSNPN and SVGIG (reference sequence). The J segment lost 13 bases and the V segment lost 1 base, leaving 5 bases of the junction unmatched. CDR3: CAWSALAGTQFF. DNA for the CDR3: TGTGCCTGGAGTGCGCTAGCGGGGACCCAGTTCTTC.

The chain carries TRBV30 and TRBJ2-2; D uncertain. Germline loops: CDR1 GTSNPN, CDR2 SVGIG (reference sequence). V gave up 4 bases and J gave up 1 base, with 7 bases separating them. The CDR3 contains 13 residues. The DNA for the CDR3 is TGTGCCTGGAACCACAGGAACACCGGGGAGCTGTTTTTT. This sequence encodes CAWNHRNTGELFF.

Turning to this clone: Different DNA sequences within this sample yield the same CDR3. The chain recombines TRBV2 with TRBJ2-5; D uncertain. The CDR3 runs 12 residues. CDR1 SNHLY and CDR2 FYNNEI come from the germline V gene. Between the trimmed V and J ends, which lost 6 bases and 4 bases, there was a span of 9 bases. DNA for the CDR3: TGTGCCAGCAGATTAGTGGGAGAGACCCAGTACTTC. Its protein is CASRLVGETQYF.

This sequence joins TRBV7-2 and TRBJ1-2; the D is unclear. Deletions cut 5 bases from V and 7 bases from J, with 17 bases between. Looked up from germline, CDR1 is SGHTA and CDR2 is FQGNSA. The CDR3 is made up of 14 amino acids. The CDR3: CASSPGTLGGGYTF. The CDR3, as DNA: TGTGCCAGCAGCCCAGGAACTCTGGGAGGTGGCTACACCTTC.

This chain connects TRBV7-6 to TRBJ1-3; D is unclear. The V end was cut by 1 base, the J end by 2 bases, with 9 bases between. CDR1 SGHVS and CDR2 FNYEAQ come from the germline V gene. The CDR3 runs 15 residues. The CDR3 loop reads CASSLVTETGNTIYF. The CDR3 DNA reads TGTGCCAGCAGCTTAGTTACAGAAACTGGAAACACCATATATTTT.